Shown below are 26 T cell receptor beta chains from a single sample sequenced in a study of OX40 agonist ivuxolimab in advanced cancers. Some clones are missing from TCRdb's copy, which holds only in-frame ones; the method was immunoSEQ multiplex PCR. Of roughly 60,000 clones in the sample, 75% to 90% were seen once. Source: CD4+ or CD8+ T cells sorted from blood, taken in a trial of the OX40 agonist ivuxolimab. These TCRs come from an adult with an advanced solid tumor such as melanoma, head and neck, liver or kidney cancer.

The chain has TRBV11-3 and TRBJ2-5; TRBD1 matches 9 bases. Germline values: CDR1 SGHNT, CDR2 YENEEA. The CDR3 length is 14 residues. J lost 7 bases, V lost 5 bases, and 8 bases had no gene match. The CDR3 DNA is TGTGCCAGCAGCCCCGGGACAGGGTTGGGGACCCAGTACTTC. Its protein product is CASSPGTGLGTQYF.

The CDR3: CASSLTSGRVNEQFF. CDR3 nucleotides: TGTGCCAGCAGCTTAACTAGCGGGAGGGTCAATGAGCAGTTCTTC. The rearrangement uses TRBV11-1 and TRBJ2-1; 13 bases align to TRBD2. The V and J ends lost 2 bases and 6 bases, in that order; junction bases with no gene match: 1. The germline V gene has CDR1 SGHAT and CDR2 FQDESV (reference sequence). This CDR3 has 15 residues.

A single count supports this clone. V is TRBV27 and J is TRBJ2-1; 15 bases are a match to TRBD2. CDR1 and CDR2 from the germline V gene are MNHEY and SMNVEV (reference sequence). CDR3 length equals 13 residues. The CDR3 loop is CASWTSGRGEQFF. The DNA for the CDR3 is TGTGCTTCGTGGACTAGCGGGAGGGGTGAGCAGTTCTTC.

The sample holds one count of this clone. This chain uses TRBV29-1 with TRBJ2-7; D possibly corresponds to TRBD1 (6 bases). V was shortened by 5 bases and J by 2 bases, with 13 bases between the two germline ends. The CDR3 is made up of 13 amino acids. Germline loops: CDR1 SQVTM, CDR2 ANQGSEA. Here the CDR3 reads CSVPGVVPYEQYF. The CDR3 DNA reads as TGCAGCGTTCCAGGGGTCGTTCCCTACGAGCAGTACTTC.

This clone was detected only once. The CDR3 here is CATGTGELFF. The CDR3 nucleotides are TGTGCCACCGGTACCGGGGAGCTGTTTTTT. This chain uses TRBV5-4 with TRBJ2-2; D not certain. Trimming took off 9 bases at V and 5 bases at J, with 5 bases between the two ends. This CDR3 is built from 10 residues. The germline V gene encodes CDR1 SGHNT and CDR2 YYREEE (reference sequence).

The chain employs TRBV29-1 and TRBJ2-6; 12 bases line up with TRBD2. Trimming cost V 6 bases and J 0 bases; bases outside gene matches: 3. Germline V gene sequence: CDR1 SQVTM, CDR2 ANQGSEA. This CDR3 is built from 16 residues. CDR3 in amino acids: CSVRLAGDSGANVLTF. CDR3 DNA sequence: TGCAGCGTGAGACTAGCGGGGGACTCTGGGGCCAACGTCCTGACTTTC.

The chain carries TRBV30 and TRBJ2-5; TRBD1 is a possible D gene (6 bases). The J call is in doubt because the DNA end fits TRBJ2-7 better. The CDR3 covers 16 residues. CDR1 is GTSNPN, CDR2 SVGIG, per germline (reference sequence). The CDR3: CAWSARTVRHDYEQYF. CDR3 nucleotides: TGTGCCTGGAGTGCCCGGACAGTACGACATGACTACGAGCAGTACTTC.

The gene calls are TRBV7-9 and TRBJ2-7; a possible D gene is TRBD2 (5 bases). Trimming removed 0 bases at V and 3 bases at J, with 9 bases between. Per germline, CDR1 SEHNR and CDR2 FQNEAQ (reference sequence). This CDR3 region has 14 residues. The CDR3 protein is CASSLAGSLYEQYF. In DNA form, the CDR3 reads TGTGCCAGCAGCTTAGCGGGGAGTCTCTACGAGCAGTACTTC.

V and J are TRBV7-6 and TRBJ1-5; D is uncertain. Per germline, CDR1 SGHVS and CDR2 FNYEAQ. CDR3 length: 13 residues. Trimming left V 5 bases short and J 3 bases short, with 8 bases between. The CDR3 spells CASSPVPNQPQHF. In DNA form, the CDR3 reads TGTGCCAGCAGCCCCGTCCCCAATCAGCCCCAGCATTTT.

This rearrangement joins TRBV7-9 to TRBJ2-1, with TRBD2 matching over 13 bases. The V segment lost 0 bases and the J segment 7 bases; nucleotides outside the gene matches: 3. Germline lookup yields CDR1 SEHNR and CDR2 FQNEAQ (reference sequence). The CDR3 loop spans 16 amino acids. CDR3 sequence reads: CASSLALAGGRNEQFF. The CDR3 bases are TGTGCCAGCAGCTTAGCACTAGCGGGGGGGCGAAATGAGCAGTTCTTC.

This sequence joins TRBV5-6 and TRBJ2-7; tentative D call: TRBD2 (5 bases). Germline CDR1 reads SGHDT; CDR2 reads YYEEEE. Trimming took 2 bases from V and 0 from J, leaving 9 bases between them. This CDR3 contains 14 residues. Here the CDR3 DNA reads TGTGCCAGCAGCTTCGGCAGCGGCTCCTACGAGCAGTACTTC. This translates into CASSFGSGSYEQYF.

This chain links TRBV7-8 with TRBJ1-2; D might be TRBD1 (5 bases). The CDR3 totals 15 residues. The germline V and J ends were trimmed by 1 base and 0 bases, with 9 bases remaining between them. Germline loops: CDR1 SGHVS, CDR2 FQNEAQ. The CDR3, as DNA: TGTGCCAGCAGCTTAGGGGGCAGGGCTAACTATGGCTACACCTTC. The encoded protein is CASSLGGRANYGYTF.

The J gene is TRBJ2-1, the V gene TRBV5-1; perhaps D is TRBD1 or TRBD2 (5 bases each). Trimming took off 2 bases at V and 7 bases at J, with 7 bases between the two ends. The CDR3 sequence is 12 residues long. Germline values: CDR1 SGHRS, CDR2 YFSETQ. Here the CDR3 reads CASSFGANEQFF. The DNA of the CDR3 is TGCGCCAGCAGCTTCGGGGCAAATGAGCAGTTCTTC.

The rearrangement joins TRBV6-8 to TRBJ2-3; D possibly corresponds to TRBD2 (6 bases). The V end was cut by 2 bases, the J end by 0 bases, with 27 bases between. Germline CDR1 reads MNHGY; CDR2 reads SAAAGT. The CDR3 loop spans 21 amino acids. CDR3 bases: TGTGCCAGCAGTTACGAGATGGGGAAAGTTTTGAGGGAGGACAGCACAGATACGCAGTATTTT. Translating gives CASSYEMGKVLREDSTDTQYF.

The chain recombines TRBV27 with TRBJ2-1; 12 bases agree with TRBD1. With 4 bases clipped from V and 3 bases from J, the junction kept 4 bases outside the gene matches. The germline V gene has CDR1 MNHEY and CDR2 SMNVEV (reference sequence). The CDR3 length is 16 residues. DNA for the CDR3: TGTGCCAGCAGTTCCCGGGACAGGGGGCACTACAATGAGCAGTTCTTC. Its translation: CASSSRDRGHYNEQFF.

The rearrangement joins TRBV19 to TRBJ1-5, with D uncertain. The length of the CDR3 is 15 residues. Germline loops: CDR1 LNHDA, CDR2 SQIVND (reference sequence). V was cut by 3 bases and J by 0 bases, with 9 bases left in between. CDR3 region: CASSIPTYSNQPQHF. The DNA of the CDR3 is TGTGCCAGTAGTATCCCGACATATAGCAATCAGCCCCAGCATTTT.

V is TRBV6-5 and J is TRBJ1-2; D is possibly TRBD1 (5 bases). Trimming shortened V by 6 bases and J by 5 bases, and 13 bases separated the two germline ends. The CDR3 contains 13 residues. Germline V gene lookup returns CDR1 MNHEY and CDR2 SVGAGI. The CDR3 DNA reads as TGTGCCAGCAGCCTTGACAGTACTTATGGCTACACCTTC. The encoded protein is CASSLDSTYGYTF.

The rearrangement uses TRBV11-2 and TRBJ2-7, with 9 bases lining up with TRBD1. The CDR3 extends over 16 amino acids. V shed 1 base, J shed 3 bases, and the junction held 7 bases outside the gene matches. From germline, CDR1 is SGHAT and CDR2 FQNNGV. The CDR3 DNA is TGTGCCAGCAGCTTAGTAAAGGGACAGGGCTACTACGAGCAGTACTTC. This codes for CASSLVKGQGYYEQYF.

As regards this clone: At the DNA level, this CDR3 is encoded by other sequences in the same sample as well. This chain uses TRBV7-9 with TRBJ2-3; D is undetermined. The V end lost 1 base, the J end lost 3 bases, and 2 bases lay between the germline ends. CDR1 and CDR2 from the germline V gene are SEHNR and FQNEAQ (reference sequence). The CDR3 is 12 amino acids. Written as DNA, the CDR3 is TGTGCCAGCAGCTTAGGGACAGATACGCAGTATTTT. It translates to CASSLGTDTQYF.

The chain employs TRBV5-4 and TRBJ2-7; the match to TRBD2 covers 10 bases. Germline values: CDR1 SGHNT, CDR2 YYREEE (reference sequence). The CDR3 totals 17 residues. V lost 2 bases, J lost 4 bases, and 12 bases stayed unmatched. CDR3 coding DNA: TGTGCCAGCAGCTTTCCTCTGAGTAGCGGGAGGACGTACGAGCAGTACTTC. Residues: CASSFPLSSGRTYEQYF. Drawing the rest from reference TRBV5-4 and TRBJ2-7, the complete variable domain is ETGVTQSPTHLIKTRGQQVTLRCSSQSGHNTVSWYQQALGQGPQFIFQYYREEENGRGNFPPRFSGLQFPNYSSELNVNALELDDSALYLCASSFPLSSGRTYEQYFGPGTRLTVT.

This clone was found a few times. The gene calls are TRBV30 and TRBJ1-1, with D possibly being TRBD1 (6 bases). The V and J ends lost 2 bases and 8 bases respectively, with 12 bases between them. Germline CDR1 reads GTSNPN; CDR2 reads SVGIG (reference sequence). The CDR3 contains 12 residues. In nucleotides, the CDR3 is TGTGCCTGGAGTCTCTACGACAGGGAAGCTTTCTTT. Translation: CAWSLYDREAFF.

V and J are TRBV19 and TRBJ1-4; D possibly corresponds to TRBD1 (5 bases). The CDR3 covers 14 residues. Germline CDR1 reads LNHDA; CDR2 reads SQIVND (reference sequence). V was pared by 3 bases and J by 6 bases, with 11 bases between. DNA for the CDR3: TGTGCCAGTAGTATGACAGATCAAGATGAAAAACTGTTTTTT. This codes for CASSMTDQDEKLFF.

The chain uses TRBV27 and TRBJ2-1; 7 bases match TRBD2. Germline-derived CDR1 and CDR2 are MNHEY and SMNVEV (reference sequence). Germline trimming cut 0 bases from V and 3 bases from J; bases unmatched to any gene: 14. The CDR3 is 19 amino acids. The CDR3 DNA sequence: TGTGCCAGCAGTTTATCGGGGAGGGGAGGGCACCTTGACTACAATGAGCAGTTCTTC. Amino acids: CASSLSGRGGHLDYNEQFF.

The rearrangement links TRBV2 to TRBJ2-7; 11 bases fit TRBD1. The germline V gene has CDR1 SNHLY and CDR2 FYNNEI. The CDR3 loop spans 14 amino acids. Losses at the gene ends were 4 bases for V and 4 bases for J; bases not matched to a gene: 3. Here the CDR3 DNA reads TGTGCCAGCAGTGTGGGACAGGGGGGATACGAGCAGTACTTC. Its protein is CASSVGQGGYEQYF. Based on the CDR3 plus reference TRBV2 and TRBJ2-7, the full variable domain is EPEVTQTPSHQVTQMGQEVILRCVPISNHLYFYWYRQILGQKVEFLVSFYNNEISEKSEIFDDQFSVERPDGSNFTLKIRSTKLEDSAMYFCASSVGQGGYEQYFGPGTRLTVT.

The chain recombines TRBV19 with TRBJ1-5; D not certain. V was pared by 3 bases and J by 3 bases, with 18 bases between. Germline V gene lookup returns CDR1 LNHDA and CDR2 SQIVND (reference sequence). The CDR3 runs 17 residues. The DNA for the CDR3 is TGTGCCAGTAGTATCCTAGACGGGCGGTCCCCCAATCAGCCCCAGCATTTT. Translated, it gives CASSILDGRSPNQPQHF.

The chain uses TRBV11-2 and TRBJ2-7; D is unclear. Germline assignment: CDR1 SGHAT and CDR2 FQNNGV. This CDR3 has 15 residues. V lost 1 base to trimming and J lost 3 bases, with 13 bases between them. CDR3 bases: TGTGCCAGCAGCTTAGGGTCTCAGGCACACTACGAGCAGTACTTC. As protein: CASSLGSQAHYEQYF.